A selection of T cell receptor beta chains follows, all from one sample in a study of shared T cell receptors in the human thymus. TCRdb's table, derived via immunoSEQ multiplex PCR, lists solely in-frame clones and lacks some. Altogether 600,000 to 900,000 clones are present, 80% to 90% being singletons, with the ten largest covering roughly 0.01%. The sample was also reused in another study, on human thymus T cells.

Sequencing was carried out using thymocytes. The source of these receptors is a girl under two years old with a congenital heart defect. The CDR3 runs from the conserved cysteine through the conserved F or W. D genes are given only for firm matches. Clone size is shown for a subset of rows, as once, few, many or a class of expanded clone.

j_call | v_call | clone_size | d_call | cdr3_nt | cdr3_aa
TRBJ1-6 | TRBV5-5 | - | - | TGTGCCAGCAGCTTGCAGTTTAATAATTCACCCCTCCACTTT | CASSLQFNNSPLHF
TRBJ2-5 | TRBV27 | - | - | TGTGCCAGCAGTTTATCAGGGGCGGGGATGGAGGAGACCCAGTACTTC | CASSLSGAGMEETQYF
TRBJ1-3 | TRBV28 | - | TRBD1 | TGTGCCAGCAGCCAGGGGACAGGGGGCATCGTTAGAAACACCATATATTTT | CASSQGTGGIVRNTIYF
TRBJ1-4 | TRBV5-5 | - | - | TGTGCCAGCAGCTTGGGTTTGGGCAATCAAGCAACTAATGAAAAACTGTTTTTT | CASSLGLGNQATNEKLFF
TRBJ1-1 | TRBV29-1 | - | TRBD1 | TGCAGCGTTGAAATCGGGGACAGGGCTATCTGCACTGAAGCTTTCTTT | CSVEIGDRAICTEAFF
TRBJ1-6 | TRBV20-1 | - | - | TGCAGCGCAGGGACATCACCCCTCCACTTT | CSAGTSPLHF
TRBJ2-5 | TRBV14 | once | TRBD1 | TGTGCCAGCAGCCAAGATTTAGGGGACAGAAAACCCGTCCAAGAGACCCAGTACTTC | CASSQDLGDRKPVQETQYF
TRBJ1-5 | TRBV28 | - | - | TGTGCCAGCAGTTTTTCGGTACAGGATAGCAATCAGCCCCAGCATTTT | CASSFSVQDSNQPQHF
TRBJ2-4 | TRBV27 | - | TRBD1 | TGTGCCAGCAGTTTAGCTGTGGGACAGGGTGATTCCAAAAACATTCAGTACTTC | CASSLAVGQGDSKNIQYF
TRBJ1-1 | TRBV27 | - | TRBD1 | TGTGCCAGCAGTCAGACTACAGGGGAGACTGAAGCTTTCTTT | CASSQTTGETEAFF
TRBJ1-2 | TRBV6-4 | once | - | TGTGCCAGCAGTGACAGGGGCCCCCTTTTTTGGGGCTACACCTTC | CASSDRGPLFWGYTF
TRBJ2-1 | TRBV9 | - | - | TGTGCCAGCAGCGTAGGAGCGAACCAGTACAATGAGCAGTTCTTC | CASSVGANQYNEQFF
TRBJ2-3 | TRBV14 | - | TRBD1 | TGTGCCAGCAGCCAACTGGGGACAGGGACAGATACGCAGTATTTT | CASSQLGTGTDTQYF
TRBJ2-7 | TRBV10-2 | once | - | TGCGCCAGCAGTCCCACAGGGTTTTGCCCCTACGAGCAGTACTTC | CASSPTGFCPYEQYF
TRBJ1-3 | TRBV28 | - | - | TGTGCCAGCAGTTTAGTCGGGGGGCCAGGAAACACCATATATTTT | CASSLVGGPGNTIYF
TRBJ1-3 | TRBV2 | - | - | TGTGCCAGCAGTGCCGGGCGGGCATCTGGAAACACCATATATTTT | CASSAGRASGNTIYF
TRBJ2-7 | TRBV7-2 | - | - | TGTGCCAGCAGCTTAGCTAGTCTGCTTCCCCGCTCGGGGGACGAGCAGTACTTC | CASSLASLLPRSGDEQYF
TRBJ2-7 | TRBV10-2 | once | TRBD2 | TGCGCCAGCAGTGGACTAGCGGGGGCCCGGATTGGGGAGCAGTACTTC | CASSGLAGARIGEQYF
TRBJ1-2 | TRBV6-6 | - | TRBD1 | TGTGCCAGCAGCAGATTCACAGGGGGCAACTATGGCTACACCTTC | CASSRFTGGNYGYTF
TRBJ2-3 | TRBV5-5 | - | - | TGTGCCAGCAGCTTGGAACCGGGAGATACGCAGTATTTT | CASSLEPGDTQYF
TRBJ2-6 | TRBV5-4 | - | - | TGTGCCAGCAGCCCCGGAGGCTCTGGGGCCAACGTCCTGACTTTC | CASSPGGSGANVLTF
TRBJ2-5 | TRBV14 | - | TRBD2 | TGTGCCAGCAGCCGACTTCGCCGGGGGGAAAAAGAGACCCAGTACTTC | CASSRLRRGEKETQYF
TRBJ2-1 | TRBV19 | few | TRBD2 | TGTGCCAGTAACGGGGGGGGACGCTACGTACGCGCTGAGCAGTTCTTC | CASNGGGRYVRAEQFF
TRBJ2-7 | TRBV27 | - | TRBD1 | TGTGCCAGCAGTTCGAACCCCGGGACAGGGGGCTCCTACGAGCAGTACTTC | CASSSNPGTGGSYEQYF
TRBJ1-1 | TRBV5-1 | - | - | TGCGCCAGCAGCTTCAGGGGTGAGGACACTGAAGCTTTCTTT | CASSFRGEDTEAFF
TRBJ1-1 | TRBV30 | - | - | TGTGCCTGGAGCCCAGAGGGTTTGAACACTGAAGCTTTCTTT | CAWSPEGLNTEAFF
TRBJ1-2 | TRBV5-5 | - | TRBD1 | TGTGCCAGCAGCTTTCAGGACAGGGGGTATGGCTACACCTTC | CASSFQDRGYGYTF
TRBJ1-1 | TRBV13 | - | - | TGTGCCAGCATCGGGTATCAGTTAGACACTGAAGCTTTCTTT | CASIGYQLDTEAFF
TRBJ1-2 | TRBV5-6 | - | TRBD1 | TGTGCCAGCAGCCTGGACAGGGGCGATGGCTACACCTTC | CASSLDRGDGYTF
TRBJ1-4 | TRBV14 | - | - | TGTGCCAGCAGCCAAGACCTCCGACAGGATCGACGAAATGAAAAACTGTTTTTT | CASSQDLRQDRRNEKLFF
TRBJ1-5 | TRBV4-2 | - | - | TGTGCCAGCAGCCAAGATATCGGGAGTAGCTACCTCCTCTATAGCAATCAGCCCCAGCATTTT | CASSQDIGSSYLLYSNQPQHF
TRBJ1-3 | TRBV4-1 | once | - | TGCGCCAGCAGCCAATCAAACAACTCACAGGTTCGACCTGGAAACACCATATATTTT | CASSQSNNSQVRPGNTIYF
TRBJ1-5 | TRBV6-5 | - | - | TGTGCCAGCAGTTTGAGACTCCAGCGAGGCAATCAGCCCCAGCATTTT | CASSLRLQRGNQPQHF
TRBJ1-2 | TRBV5-1 | - | - | TGCGCCAGCAGCTCCCCAACCGGGGGGGACCGAGTACTAGGCGGCTACACCTTC | CASSSPTGGDRVLGGYTF
TRBJ1-5 | TRBV7-6 | - | - | TGTGCCAGCAGCTTAGGACGGGGAGATCAGCCCCAGCATTTT | CASSLGRGDQPQHF
TRBJ1-2 | TRBV18 | - | - | TGTGCCAGCTCACCCGTCCGGCAGGGCTATGGCTACACCTTC | CASSPVRQGYGYTF
TRBJ1-2 | TRBV2 | - | TRBD1 | TGTGCCAGCAGTCCCGGGACAGGGTTCTGGGACGGGGTTAGCTACACCTTC | CASSPGTGFWDGVSYTF
TRBJ2-3 | TRBV10-2 | - | TRBD2 | TGCGCCAGCAAGTTACTAGCGGGTAAACCTTTCACAGATACGCAGTATTTT | CASKLLAGKPFTDTQYF
TRBJ2-7 | TRBV9 | - | TRBD1 | TGTGCCAGCAGCCCCGCGGACAGGGGAGGCTCCTACGAGCAGTACTTC | CASSPADRGGSYEQYF
TRBJ1-1 | TRBV5-8 | - | TRBD1 | TGTGCCAGCAGCCTACAGGGGGCAGCTTTCTTT | CASSLQGAAFF
TRBJ1-2 | TRBV5-6 | - | TRBD1 | TGTGCCAGCAGCGGGGGACAGGGACGCTACACCTTC | CASSGGQGRYTF
TRBJ2-5 | TRBV4-1 | - | - | TGCGCCAGCAGCCAAGAAACAACGGGAGAGACCCAGTACTTC | CASSQETTGETQYF
TRBJ2-3 | TRBV30 | - | - | TGTGCCTGGGCATCTCCTACCCTCACAGATACGCAGTATTTT | CAWASPTLTDTQYF
TRBJ2-7 | TRBV10-2 | - | - | TGCGCCAGCAGTGACTCAGGGTCGCGGGAGCAGTACTTC | CASSDSGSREQYF
TRBJ2-5 | TRBV11-1 | - | TRBD1 | TGTGCCACTCGAGACAGGGGCGAAGAGACCCAGTACTTC | CATRDRGEETQYF
TRBJ2-7 | TRBV14 | - | - | TGTGCCAGCAGCCAAGGGGGCCCGCCCCATTGGTTCTACGAGCAGTACTTC | CASSQGGPPHWFYEQYF
TRBJ1-2 | TRBV19 | - | - | TGTGCCAGTAGCGAGGGTCTTGTCTATGGCTACACCTTC | CASSEGLVYGYTF
TRBJ2-2 | TRBV5-1 | few | - | TGCGCCAGCAGAAGTAGCGGGGAGCTGTTTTTT | CASRSSGELFF
TRBJ2-6 | TRBV19 | - | TRBD1 | TGTGCCAGTATCGGACAGGGCCCAGGTGGGGCCAACGTCCTGACTTTC | CASIGQGPGGANVLTF
TRBJ1-2 | TRBV10-3 | - | - | TGTGCCATCAGTGAGTCGGGGCACTATGGCTACACCTTC | CAISESGHYGYTF
TRBJ2-1 | TRBV7-2 | - | - | TGTGCCAGCAGCTTAGGTCTGCGAGACAATGAGCAGTTCTTC | CASSLGLRDNEQFF